In this sample, the clone carrying this T cell receptor (beta chain) turned up once. Its target is unknown. This sample is part of a study of shared clonotypes between healthy human individuals. Overall study findings and caveats: The study generally estimated greater richness for naive than memory subsets. Investigators collected only blood, and repertoires in tissues likely differ.

TCRdb's copy holds only in-frame clones and misses some; the assay was immunoSEQ multiplex PCR. The table has 300,000 to 400,000 clones, less than 85% seen once. CDR3 length: 14 residues. The germline V gene encodes CDR1 MNHEY and CDR2 SVGAGI. V was pared by 6 bases and J by 4 bases, with 12 bases between. The sequenced sample consisted of memory CD4+ T cells sorted from blood. The sample's subset: CD45RA-negative fraction. The rearrangement links TRBV6-5 to TRBJ1-4; D remains unclear. The sequence came from a man between 25 and 39 years old in good health. This chain's CDR3 is CASSRNGRNEKLFF. CDR3 sequence (DNA): TGTGCCAGCAGCCGGAATGGCCGTAATGAAAAACTGTTTTTT.